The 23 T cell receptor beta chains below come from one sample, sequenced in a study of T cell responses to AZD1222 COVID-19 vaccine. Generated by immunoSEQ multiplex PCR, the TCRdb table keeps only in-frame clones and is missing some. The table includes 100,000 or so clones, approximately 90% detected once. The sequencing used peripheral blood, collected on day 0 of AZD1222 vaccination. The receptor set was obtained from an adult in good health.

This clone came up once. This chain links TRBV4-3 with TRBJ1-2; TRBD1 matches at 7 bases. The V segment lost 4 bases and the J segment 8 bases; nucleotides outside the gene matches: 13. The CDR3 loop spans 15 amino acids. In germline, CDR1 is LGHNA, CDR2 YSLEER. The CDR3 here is CASSLLSGQPTGYTF. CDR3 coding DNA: TGCGCCAGCAGCCTTCTTTCGGGACAGCCAACAGGCTACACCTTC.

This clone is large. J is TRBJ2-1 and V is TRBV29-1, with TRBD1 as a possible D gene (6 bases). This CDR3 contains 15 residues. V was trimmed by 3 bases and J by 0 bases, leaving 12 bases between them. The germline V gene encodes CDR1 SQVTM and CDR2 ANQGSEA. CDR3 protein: CSVDPADSSYNEQFF. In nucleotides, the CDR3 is TGCAGCGTTGACCCAGCGGACAGCTCCTACAATGAGCAGTTCTTC.

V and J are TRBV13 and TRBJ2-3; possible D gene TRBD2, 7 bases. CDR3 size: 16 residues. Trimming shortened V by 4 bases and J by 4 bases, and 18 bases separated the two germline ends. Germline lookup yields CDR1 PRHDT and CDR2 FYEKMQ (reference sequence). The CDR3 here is CASSSAGGRNADTQYF. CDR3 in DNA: TGTGCCAGCAGCTCCGCCGGGGGGCGAAACGCAGATACGCAGTATTTT.

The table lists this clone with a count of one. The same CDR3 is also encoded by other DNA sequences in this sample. The CDR3 is CASSPAGADNEQFF. CDR3 DNA sequence: TGTGCCAGCTCACCTGCGGGAGCGGACAATGAGCAGTTCTTC. The V gene is TRBV18, the J gene TRBJ2-1, with TRBD2 identical over 7 bases. The ends lost 3 bases at V and 5 bases at J; junction bases unmatched: 4. Germline-derived CDR1 and CDR2 are KGHSH and LQKENI. The CDR3 contains 14 residues.

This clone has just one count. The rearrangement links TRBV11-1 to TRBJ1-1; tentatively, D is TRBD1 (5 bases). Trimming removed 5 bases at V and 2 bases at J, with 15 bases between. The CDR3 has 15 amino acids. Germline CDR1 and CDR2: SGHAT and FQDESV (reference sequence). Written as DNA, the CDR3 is TGTGCCAGCAGCCCCAGGGCCGGACCCAACACTGAAGCTTTCTTT. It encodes CASSPRAGPNTEAFF.

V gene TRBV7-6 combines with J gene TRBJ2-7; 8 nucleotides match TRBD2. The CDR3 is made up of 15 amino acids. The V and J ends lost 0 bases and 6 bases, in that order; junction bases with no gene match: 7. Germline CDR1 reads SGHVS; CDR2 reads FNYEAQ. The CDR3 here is CASSLAKGLGGEQYF. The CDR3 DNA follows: TGTGCCAGCAGCTTAGCGAAGGGACTAGGCGGCGAGCAGTACTTC.

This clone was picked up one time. The chain's CDR3 is CSARDTTEAFF. In DNA form, the CDR3 reads TGCAGTGCTAGAGATACCACTGAAGCTTTCTTT. The chain joins TRBV20-1 to TRBJ1-1, with D uncertain. There are 11 residues in the CDR3. Germline loops: CDR1 DFQATT, CDR2 SNEGSKA (reference sequence). The V end lost 0 bases, the J end lost 4 bases, and 3 bases lay between the germline ends.

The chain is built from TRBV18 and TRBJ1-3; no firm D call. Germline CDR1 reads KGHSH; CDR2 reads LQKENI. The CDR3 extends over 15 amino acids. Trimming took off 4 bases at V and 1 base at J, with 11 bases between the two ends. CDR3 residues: CASSHIDKSGNTIYF. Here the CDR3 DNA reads TGTGCCAGCTCACACATAGACAAATCTGGAAACACCATATATTTT.

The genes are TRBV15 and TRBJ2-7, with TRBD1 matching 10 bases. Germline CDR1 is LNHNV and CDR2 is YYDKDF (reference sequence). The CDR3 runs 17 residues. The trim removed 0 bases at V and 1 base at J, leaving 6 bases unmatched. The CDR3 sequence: CATSRERTGGLSYEQYF. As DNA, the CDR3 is TGTGCCACCAGCAGAGAAAGGACAGGGGGACTTTCCTACGAGCAGTACTTC.

The CDR3 protein is CASSRRASQETQYF. DNA of the CDR3: TGTGCCAGCAGCAGAAGGGCCAGCCAAGAGACCCAGTACTTC. The chain carries TRBV21-1 and TRBJ2-5. TRBV21-1 has pseudogene status. CDR3 length: 14 amino acids.

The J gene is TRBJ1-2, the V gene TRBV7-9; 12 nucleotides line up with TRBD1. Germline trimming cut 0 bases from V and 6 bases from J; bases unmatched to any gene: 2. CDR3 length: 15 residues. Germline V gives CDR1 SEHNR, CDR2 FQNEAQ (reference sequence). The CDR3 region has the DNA TGTGCCAGCAGCTTAGCGGGACAGGGGGCTGATGGCTACACCTTC. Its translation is CASSLAGQGADGYTF.

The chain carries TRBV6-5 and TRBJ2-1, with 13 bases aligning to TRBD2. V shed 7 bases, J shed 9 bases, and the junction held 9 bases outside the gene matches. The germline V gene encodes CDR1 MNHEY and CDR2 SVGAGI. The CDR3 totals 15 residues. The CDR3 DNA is TGTGCCAGCACCCAACTAGCGGGAGGGCCGGGTGAGCAGTTCTTC. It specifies CASTQLAGGPGEQFF.

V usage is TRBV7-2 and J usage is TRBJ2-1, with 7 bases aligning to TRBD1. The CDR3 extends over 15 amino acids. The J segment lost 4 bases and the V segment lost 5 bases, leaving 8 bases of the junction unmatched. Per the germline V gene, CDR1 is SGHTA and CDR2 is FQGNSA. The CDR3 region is CASSKWTGRYNEQFF. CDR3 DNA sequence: TGTGCCAGCAGCAAATGGACAGGTAGATACAATGAGCAGTTCTTC.

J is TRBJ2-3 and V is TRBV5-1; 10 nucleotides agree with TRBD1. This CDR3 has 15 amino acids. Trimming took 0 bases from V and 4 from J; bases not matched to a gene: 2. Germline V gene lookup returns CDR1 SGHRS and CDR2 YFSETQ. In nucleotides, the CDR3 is TGCGCCAGCAGCTTGGGACAGGGGGCGGCAGATACGCAGTATTTT. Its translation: CASSLGQGAADTQYF.

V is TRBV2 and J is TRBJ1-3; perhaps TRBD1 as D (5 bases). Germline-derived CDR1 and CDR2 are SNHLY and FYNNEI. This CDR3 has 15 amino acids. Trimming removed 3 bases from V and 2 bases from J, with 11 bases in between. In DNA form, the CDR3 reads TGTGCCAGCAGTGAGGGACCTTCGGCTGGAAACACCATATATTTT. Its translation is CASSEGPSAGNTIYF.

CDR3 region: CASSSNRGLATEAFF. CDR3 sequence (DNA): TGTGCCAGCAGCTCCAACAGGGGGCTCGCCACTGAAGCTTTCTTT. The V gene is TRBV6-1, the J gene TRBJ1-1; 9 bases match TRBD1. CDR1 and CDR2 (germline): MNHNS, SASEGT. The junction had 9 bases not matched to a gene; V was cut back by 6 bases and J by 4 bases. This CDR3 is 15 amino acids long.

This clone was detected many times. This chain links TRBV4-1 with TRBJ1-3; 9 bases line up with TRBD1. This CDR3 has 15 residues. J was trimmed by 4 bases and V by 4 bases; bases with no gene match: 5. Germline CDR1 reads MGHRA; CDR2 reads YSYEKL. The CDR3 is CASSPGTGSGNTIYF. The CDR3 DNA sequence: TGCGCCAGCAGCCCCGGGACAGGGTCCGGAAACACCATATATTTT.

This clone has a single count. The CDR3 sequence: CASFNRGRTEAFF. As DNA, the CDR3 is TGTGCCAGTTTTAACAGGGGGAGGACTGAAGCTTTCTTT. V and J are TRBV12-3 or TRBV12-4 and TRBJ1-1; the match to TRBD1 covers 8 bases. The CDR3 is made up of 13 amino acids. Trimming took 9 bases from V and 5 from J; bases not matched to a gene: 8.

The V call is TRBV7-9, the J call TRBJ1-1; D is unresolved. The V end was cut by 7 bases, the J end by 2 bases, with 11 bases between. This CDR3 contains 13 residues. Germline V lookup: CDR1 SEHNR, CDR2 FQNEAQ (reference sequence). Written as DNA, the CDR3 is TGTGCCAGCACCCCGGGAAGAAACACTGAAGCTTTCTTT. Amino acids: CASTPGRNTEAFF. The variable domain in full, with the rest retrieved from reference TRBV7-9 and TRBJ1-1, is DTGVSQNPRHKITKRGQNVTFRCDPISEHNRLYWYRQTLGQGPEFLTYFQNEAQLEKSRLLSDRFSAERPKGSFSTLEIQRTEQGDSAMYLCASTPGRNTEAFFGQGTRLTVV.

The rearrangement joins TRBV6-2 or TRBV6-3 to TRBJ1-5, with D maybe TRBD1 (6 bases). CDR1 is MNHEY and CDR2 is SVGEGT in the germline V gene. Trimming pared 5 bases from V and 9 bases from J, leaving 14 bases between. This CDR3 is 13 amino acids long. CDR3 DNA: TGTGCCAGCAGTAACCTACAGGGTGGGCCCCAGCATTTT. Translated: CASSNLQGGPQHF.

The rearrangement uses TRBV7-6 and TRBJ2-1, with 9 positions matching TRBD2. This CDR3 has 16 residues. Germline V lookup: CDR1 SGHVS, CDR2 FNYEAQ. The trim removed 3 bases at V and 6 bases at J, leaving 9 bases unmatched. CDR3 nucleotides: TGTGCCAGCAGCTTCTCGGCGGGAGCGGGGGGCAATGAGCAGTTCTTC. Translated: CASSFSAGAGGNEQFF.

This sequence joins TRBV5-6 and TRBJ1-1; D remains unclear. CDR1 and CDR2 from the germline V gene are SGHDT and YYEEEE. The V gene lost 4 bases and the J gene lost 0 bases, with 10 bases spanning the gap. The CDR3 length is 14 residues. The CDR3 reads CASSVTTLNTEAFF. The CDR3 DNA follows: TGTGCCAGCAGCGTAACGACACTGAACACTGAAGCTTTCTTT.

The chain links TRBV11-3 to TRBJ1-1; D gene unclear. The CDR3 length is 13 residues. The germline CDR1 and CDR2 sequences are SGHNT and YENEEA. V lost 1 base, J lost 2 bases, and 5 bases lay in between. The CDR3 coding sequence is TGTGCCAGCAGCTTAGGGGCTAACACTGAAGCTTTCTTT. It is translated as CASSLGANTEAFF. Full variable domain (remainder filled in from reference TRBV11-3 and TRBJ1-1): EAGVVQSPRYKIIEKKQPVAFWCNPISGHNTLYWYLQNLGQGPELLIRYENEEAVDDSQLPKDRFSAERLKGVDSTLKIQPAELGDSAVYLCASSLGANTEAFFGQGTRLTVV.